The 30 T cell receptor beta chains reported below all come from one sample, sequenced in a study of response to subunit inactivated influenza vaccine. TCRdb re-called the RT-PCR reads through MiXCR, storing one row per CDR3 protein. This table holds around 470,000 distinct CDR3 sequences, approximately 7.2% found once. Material: PBMCs from blood, obtained less than 30 months after vaccination. These receptors came from a man aged 50 to 69 who received an inactivated influenza vaccine.

This clonotype came up many times. The J gene is TRBJ2-2, the V gene TRBV2, with TRBD2 identical over 9 bases. The CDR3 runs to 14 residues. Trimming at V came to 10 bases and at J to 6 bases, leaving 9 bases not matched to a gene. The germline V gene encodes CDR1 SNHLY and CDR2 FYNNEI. In DNA, the CDR3 is TGTGCCACGAGAGGACTAGCGTCAGCCGGGGAGCTGTTTTTT. It is translated as CATRGLASAGELFF.

The chain has TRBV11-2 and TRBJ2-3; maybe TRBD2 (6 bases). The V end was cut by 5 bases, the J end by 5 bases, with 20 bases between. Germline V gives CDR1 SGHAT, CDR2 FQNNGV. The length of the CDR3 is 16 residues. CDR3 in amino acids: CASSRTPLAGGDTQYF. CDR3 coding DNA: TGTGCCAGCAGCCGTACACCACTAGCTGGGGGAGATACGCAGTATTTT.

J is TRBJ1-4 and V is TRBV2; the D is unclear. Looked up from germline, CDR1 is SNHLY and CDR2 is FYNNEI. The V end lost 6 bases, the J end lost 5 bases, and 13 bases lay between the germline ends. The CDR3 sequence is 14 residues long. DNA for the CDR3: TGTGCCAGCAGCTTGATGGGCACGAATGAAAAACTGTTTTTT. This codes for CASSLMGTNEKLFF.

This chain connects TRBV7-2 to TRBJ2-1; D perhaps matches TRBD2 (6 bases). This CDR3 region has 14 residues. Per germline, CDR1 SGHTA and CDR2 FQGNSA. The V gene lost 8 bases and the J gene lost 2 bases, with 13 bases spanning the gap. CDR3 region: CASRDPGAYNEQFF. CDR3 nucleotide sequence: TGTGCCAGCCGAGATCCGGGGGCCTACAATGAGCAGTTCTTC.

The rearrangement links TRBV27 to TRBJ2-5; D perhaps matches TRBD1 (6 bases). Trimming removed 6 bases at V and 1 base at J, with 12 bases between. The CDR3 length is 14 residues. Germline CDR1 MNHEY, CDR2 SMNVEV (reference sequence). CDR3 protein: CASSPDSTQETQYF. The CDR3 nucleotides are TGTGCCAGCAGCCCGGACAGTACCCAAGAGACCCAGTACTTC.

This clonotype was found many times. The chain couples TRBV6-2 or TRBV6-3 to TRBJ1-1, with D unclear. The V gene lost 2 bases and the J gene lost 4 bases, with 5 bases spanning the gap. CDR1 and CDR2 from the germline V gene are MNHEY and SVGEGT. The CDR3 spans 12 residues. CDR3 sequence: CASSYRITEAFF. CDR3 coding DNA: TGTGCCAGCAGTTACAGAATCACTGAAGCTTTCTTT.

This clonotype was counted a few times. The chain has TRBV7-2 and TRBJ2-2; 8 bases match TRBD2. V trimming: 0 bases; J trimming: 0 bases; junction bases outside the gene matches: 6. CDR1 and CDR2 (germline): SGHTA, FQGNSA. CDR3 length: 18 residues. CDR3 sequence reads: CASSLALAAPANTGELFF. The CDR3 DNA sequence: TGTGCCAGCAGCTTAGCACTAGCGGCCCCCGCGAACACCGGGGAGCTGTTTTTT.

This clonotype was counted only a few times. The chain links TRBV29-1 to TRBJ2-5; possible D gene TRBD2, 7 bases. Germline CDR1 SQVTM, CDR2 ANQGSEA. Trimming cost V 3 bases and J 5 bases, with 13 bases left between them. This CDR3 is built from 13 residues. The CDR3 DNA sequence: TGCAGCGTTGATCGGGGGGCTCGGGAGACCCAGTACTTC. As protein: CSVDRGARETQYF.

This clonotype has more than one count but fewer than ten. The rearrangement uses TRBV5-1 and TRBJ1-2; TRBD1 matches at 8 bases. Germline lookup yields CDR1 SGHRS and CDR2 YFSETQ. The CDR3 contains 15 residues. Trimming took 3 bases from V and 4 from J; bases not matched to a gene: 8. The CDR3 DNA reads as TGCGCCAGCAGCTCCCAGGGGGCGCGAGGCTATGGCTACACCTTC. This encodes CASSSQGARGYGYTF.

This clonotype was recorded many times. The rearrangement uses TRBV4-2 and TRBJ1-6; TRBD1 might be the D (6 bases). This CDR3 region has 15 residues. Trimming removed 0 bases at V and 7 bases at J, with 10 bases between. The germline V gene has CDR1 LGHNA and CDR2 YNFKEQ. The CDR3 DNA reads as TGTGCCAGCAGCCAAGACTTACAGGGAAATTCACCCCTCCACTTT. Amino acid sequence: CASSQDLQGNSPLHF.

This clonotype has a count of ten or more. This chain joins TRBV7-2 and TRBJ2-2; TRBD2 might be the D (6 bases). With 5 bases removed from V and 0 bases from J, the gap between germline ends came to 10 bases. CDR3 size: 15 residues. The V gene's germline CDR1 is SGHTA and CDR2 FQGNSA. CDR3 bases: TGTGCCAGCAGCCTGACGGGAGCGAACACCGGGGAGCTGTTTTTT. Translation gives CASSLTGANTGELFF.

The chain couples TRBV5-1 to TRBJ2-5, with D hard to call. The CDR3 runs 15 residues. V lost 0 bases and J lost 2, with 11 bases in between. Looked up from germline, CDR1 is SGHRS and CDR2 is YFSETQ. This CDR3 reads CASSLALSRQETQYF. The CDR3 nucleotides read TGCGCCAGCAGCTTGGCCCTATCGAGGCAAGAGACCCAGTACTTC.

This clonotype appeared a few times. The genes are TRBV25-1 and TRBJ2-7, with 7 bases fitting TRBD1. The J segment lost 2 bases and the V segment lost 5 bases, leaving 9 bases of the junction unmatched. CDR1 and CDR2 (germline): MGHDK, SYGVNS. The CDR3 runs 15 residues. CDR3 DNA sequence: TGTGCCAGCAGTACTGACAGGGCCTTTACCTACGAGCAGTACTTC. Its translation is CASSTDRAFTYEQYF.

Many counts were recorded for this clonotype. V gene TRBV6-5 combines with J gene TRBJ2-5; 9 bases agree with TRBD2. Germline V lookup: CDR1 MNHEY, CDR2 SVGAGI. The CDR3 covers 15 residues. V was clipped by 2 bases and J by 4 bases; unmatched bases: 5. CDR3 protein: CASSYGSAGGETQYF. The CDR3 nucleotides read TGTGCCAGCAGTTACGGTTCAGCGGGAGGAGAGACCCAGTACTTC.

The chain recombines TRBV24-1 with TRBJ2-7, with 7 bases identical to TRBD1. With V trimmed by 3 bases and J by 5 bases, 12 bases remained unmatched. Germline V gene data show CDR1 as KGHDR and CDR2 as SFDVKD. This CDR3 has 16 amino acids. Here the CDR3 reads CATSDELDREGNEQYF. DNA of the CDR3: TGTGCCACCAGTGATGAACTCGACAGGGAAGGTAACGAGCAGTACTTC.

This clonotype has more than one count but fewer than ten. This rearrangement joins TRBV28 to TRBJ2-1; the D gene is possibly TRBD1 (6 bases). V was pared by 3 bases and J by 8 bases, with 14 bases between. Germline lookup yields CDR1 MDHEN and CDR2 SYDVKM. CDR3 length: 14 residues. In DNA form, the CDR3 reads TGTGCCAGCAGTTTGAGCAGGGGCCTCGATGAGCAGTTCTTC. Translated: CASSLSRGLDEQFF. Combining the CDR3 with reference TRBV28 and TRBJ2-1 gives the whole variable domain DVKVTQSSRYLVKRTGEKVFLECVQDMDHENMFWYRQDPGLGLRLIYFSYDVKMKEKGDIPEGYSVSREKKERFSLILESASTNQTSMYLCASSLSRGLDEQFFGPGTRLTVL.

This clonotype showed up just a few times. The genes are TRBV6-4 and TRBJ2-7; TRBD1 might be the D (6 bases). The CDR3 totals 18 residues. Germline lookup yields CDR1 MRHNA and CDR2 SNTAGT. Trimming took 2 bases from V and 4 from J, leaving 24 bases between them. CDR3 loop: CASSDPLPATGLSYEQYF. DNA for the CDR3: TGTGCCAGCAGTGACCCCCTACCAGCGACAGGCTTATCGTACGAGCAGTACTTC.

This clonotype was detected only a few times. This rearrangement joins TRBV29-1 to TRBJ2-5, with D unclear. The CDR3 length is 13 residues. V lost 6 bases to trimming and J lost 4 bases, with 15 bases between them. CDR1 is SQVTM and CDR2 is ANQGSEA in the germline V gene. CDR3 protein: CSVPKINGETQYF. DNA for the CDR3: TGCAGCGTACCCAAGATAAACGGAGAGACCCAGTACTTC.

This clonotype was seen more than once but under ten times. The V gene is TRBV4-1, the J gene TRBJ2-2, with D possibly TRBD2 on 6 matching bases. This CDR3 has 19 residues. Germline V gives CDR1 MGHRA, CDR2 YSYEKL. Trimming removed 0 bases at V and 0 bases at J, with 17 bases between. CDR3 sequence reads: CASSQDSGALASNTGELFF. In DNA, the CDR3 is TGCGCCAGCAGCCAAGATTCGGGAGCCCTAGCATCGAACACCGGGGAGCTGTTTTTT.

This clonotype has ten or more counts. V usage is TRBV11-1 and J usage is TRBJ2-1; D uncertain. CDR3 length: 15 residues. From germline, CDR1 is SGHAT and CDR2 FQDESV (reference sequence). V dropped 5 bases and J dropped 0 bases, with 11 bases sitting between them. CDR3 sequence (DNA): TGTGCCAGCAGCCGGTTAAGTAGCTCCTACAATGAGCAGTTCTTC. Translation: CASSRLSSSYNEQFF. Supplemented by reference TRBV11-1 and TRBJ2-1, the full variable domain reads EAEVAQSPRYKITEKSQAVAFWCDPISGHATLYWYRQILGQGPELLVQFQDESVVDDSQLPKDRFSAERLKGVDSTLKIQPAELGDSAMYLCASSRLSSSYNEQFFGPGTRLTVL.

At least ten counts were recorded for this clonotype. The chain has TRBV28 and TRBJ2-2; 11 bases agree with TRBD1. V lost 6 bases and J lost 5; bases outside the gene matches: 11. CDR1 and CDR2 (germline): MDHEN, SYDVKM. This CDR3 comprises 17 residues. The CDR3 DNA is TGTGCCAGCAGCTTACTCCCAGGGACAGGGGGGACCGGGGAGCTGTTTTTT. It is translated as CASSLLPGTGGTGELFF.

This clonotype has ten or more counts. The V call is TRBV4-1, the J call TRBJ2-1; 13 bases align to TRBD2. Trimming removed 1 base from V and 4 bases from J; junction bases left unmatched: 7. Germline CDR1 MGHRA, CDR2 YSYEKL. This CDR3 is 18 amino acids long. The CDR3 DNA reads TGCGCCAGCAGCCAAGTCACTAGCGGGGGGGAACTGTACAATGAGCAGTTCTTC. Translated: CASSQVTSGGELYNEQFF.

This sequence joins TRBV20-1 and TRBJ2-7; tentative D call: TRBD2 (6 bases). The CDR3 is 13 residues long. V gave up 1 base and J gave up 2 bases, with 9 bases separating them. The germline V gene has CDR1 DFQATT and CDR2 SNEGSKA (reference sequence). The CDR3 loop is CSARGGGTYEQYF. CDR3 in DNA: TGCAGTGCTAGAGGGGGCGGGACCTACGAGCAGTACTTC.

This clonotype was detected many times. The genes are TRBV5-1 and TRBJ1-4, with TRBD1 identical over 9 bases. The CDR3 totals 17 residues. Germline values: CDR1 SGHRS, CDR2 YFSETQ. J lost 4 bases, V lost 4 bases, and 11 bases had no gene match. The chain's CDR3 is CASSARDRAEVNEKLFF. CDR3 nucleotides: TGCGCCAGCAGCGCCCGGGACAGGGCGGAAGTTAATGAAAAACTGTTTTTT.

This clonotype was counted many times. The genes are TRBV7-9 and TRBJ2-2; D gene ambiguous. This CDR3 comprises 13 residues. Germline CDR1 and CDR2: SEHNR and FQNEAQ (reference sequence). Trimming left V 6 bases short and J 9 bases short, with 14 bases between. The chain's CDR3 is CASRNGVLRELFF. The CDR3, as DNA: TGTGCCAGCAGGAACGGCGTCCTCCGGGAGCTGTTTTTT. The whole variable domain, remainder taken from reference TRBV7-9 and TRBJ2-2, is DTGVSQNPRHKITKRGQNVTFRCDPISEHNRLYWYRQTLGQGPEFLTYFQNEAQLEKSRLLSDRFSAERPKGSFSTLEIQRTEQGDSAMYLCASRNGVLRELFFGEGSRLTVL.

This clonotype was seen a few times. For the CDR3, the DNA is TGTGCCAGCAGCCAAGAGTCTAGCGGGACCCCGAGGGAGCAGTTCTTC. It encodes CASSQESSGTPREQFF. This chain uses TRBV4-2 with TRBJ2-1; 9 bases are shared with TRBD2. The CDR3 extends over 16 amino acids. The J segment lost 10 bases and the V segment lost 0 bases, leaving 10 bases of the junction unmatched. The germline CDR1 and CDR2 sequences are LGHNA and YNFKEQ.

V gene TRBV20-1 combines with J gene TRBJ2-3; possibly TRBD2 for D (6 bases). The CDR3 extends over 15 amino acids. CDR1 DFQATT and CDR2 SNEGSKA come from the germline V gene (reference sequence). Trimming pared 5 bases from V and 9 bases from J, leaving 24 bases between. CDR3 sequence: CSASGVADDISTQYF. The CDR3 region has the DNA TGCAGTGCTTCGGGAGTAGCGGACGACATATCCACGCAGTATTTT.

The rearrangement joins TRBV7-2 to TRBJ2-1; unclear D gene. Trimming took 5 bases from V and 0 from J, leaving 11 bases between them. The CDR3 is made up of 15 amino acids. Germline-derived CDR1 and CDR2 are SGHTA and FQGNSA. CDR3 residues: CASSRGDLSYNEQFF. The CDR3 coding sequence is TGTGCCAGCAGCCGCGGAGATCTCTCCTACAATGAGCAGTTCTTC. Drawing the rest from reference TRBV7-2 and TRBJ2-1, the complete variable domain is GAGVSQSPSNKVTEKGKDVELRCDPISGHTALYWYRQSLGQGLEFLIYFQGNSAPDKSGLPSDRFSAERTGGSVSTLTIQRTQQEDSAVYLCASSRGDLSYNEQFFGPGTRLTVL.

This clonotype was detected many times. The chain has TRBV29-1 and TRBJ2-3; 11 nucleotides line up with TRBD1. Germline CDR1 and CDR2: SQVTM and ANQGSEA. The CDR3 contains 14 residues. Unmatched junction bases numbered 5, after V lost 5 bases and J lost 4 bases. The CDR3 is CSVSRTGGADTQYF. Written as DNA, the CDR3 is TGCAGCGTTAGTAGGACAGGGGGCGCAGATACGCAGTATTTT.

V and J are TRBV5-1 and TRBJ2-7, with D possibly TRBD2 on 5 matching bases. V lost 5 bases, J lost 4 bases, and 13 bases lay in between. Germline CDR1 is SGHRS and CDR2 is YFSETQ. This CDR3 spans 13 amino acids. CDR3 residues: CASRRAGGYEQYF. DNA for the CDR3: TGCGCCAGCAGGAGGGCAGGTGGGTACGAGCAGTACTTC.